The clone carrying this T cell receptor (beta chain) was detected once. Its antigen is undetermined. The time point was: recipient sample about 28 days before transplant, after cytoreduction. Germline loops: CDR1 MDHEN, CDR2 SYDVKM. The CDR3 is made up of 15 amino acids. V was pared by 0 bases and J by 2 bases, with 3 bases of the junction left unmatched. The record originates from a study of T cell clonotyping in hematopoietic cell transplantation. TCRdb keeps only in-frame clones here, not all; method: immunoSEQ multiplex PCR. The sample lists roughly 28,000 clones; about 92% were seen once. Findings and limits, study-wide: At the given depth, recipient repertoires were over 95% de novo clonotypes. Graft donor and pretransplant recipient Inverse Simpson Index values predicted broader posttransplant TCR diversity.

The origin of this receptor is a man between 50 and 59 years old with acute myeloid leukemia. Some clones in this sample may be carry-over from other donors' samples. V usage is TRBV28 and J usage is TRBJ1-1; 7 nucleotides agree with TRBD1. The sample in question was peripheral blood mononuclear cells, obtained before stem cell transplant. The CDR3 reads CASSLWGTVNTEAFF. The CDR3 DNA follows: TGTGCCAGCAGTTTATGGGGGACAGTAAACACTGAAGCTTTCTTT. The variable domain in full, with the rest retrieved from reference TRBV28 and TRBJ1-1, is DVKVTQSSRYLVKRTGEKVFLECVQDMDHENMFWYRQDPGLGLRLIYFSYDVKMKEKGDIPEGYSVSREKKERFSLILESASTNQTSMYLCASSLWGTVNTEAFFGQGTRLTVV.